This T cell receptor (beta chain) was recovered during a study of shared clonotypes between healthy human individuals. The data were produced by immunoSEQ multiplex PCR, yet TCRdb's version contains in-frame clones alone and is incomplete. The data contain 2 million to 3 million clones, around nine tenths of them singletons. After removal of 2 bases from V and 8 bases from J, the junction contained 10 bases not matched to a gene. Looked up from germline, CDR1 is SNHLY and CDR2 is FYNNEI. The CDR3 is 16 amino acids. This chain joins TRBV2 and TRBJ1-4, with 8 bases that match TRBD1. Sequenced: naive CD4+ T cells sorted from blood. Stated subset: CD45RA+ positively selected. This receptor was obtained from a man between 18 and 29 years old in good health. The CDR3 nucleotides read TGTGCCAGCAGTGAAACTTATGACAGGGGTAGGGAAAAACTGTTTTTT. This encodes CASSETYDRGREKLFF.